These 31 T cell receptor beta chains share one sample of origin, sequenced in a study of PD-L1 blockade in urothelial cancer. Here immunoSEQ multiplex PCR was the method, and the copy in TCRdb shows in-frame clones only, minus some. The table includes some 50,000 clones, 70% to 90% detected once. Indicated time point: peripheral blood 6 weeks after treatment start. Sequencing used PBMCs, obtained around atezolizumab (anti-PD-L1) treatment. The receptors shown here come from a man over 45 with urothelial cancer.

V is TRBV9 and J is TRBJ1-2; D is unclear. The length of the CDR3 is 14 residues. V lost 6 bases to trimming and J lost 4 bases, with 16 bases between them. Germline V gives CDR1 SGDLS, CDR2 YYNGEE. CDR3 sequence reads: CASTPILTGYGYTF. The CDR3 nucleotides read TGTGCCAGCACCCCCATTCTAACGGGCTATGGCTACACCTTC.

This chain connects TRBV18 to TRBJ1-5, with 8 bases fitting TRBD1. The CDR3 consists of 18 residues. Germline V gene sequence: CDR1 KGHSH, CDR2 LQKENI. The J segment lost 0 bases and the V segment lost 3 bases, leaving 10 bases of the junction unmatched. The CDR3 nucleotides are TGTGCCAGCTCACCTCAGGGGGCGTGGGATATTAGCAATCAGCCCCAGCATTTT. As protein: CASSPQGAWDISNQPQHF.

This clone was observed a single time. The CDR3 sequence is CASSSISSGPSDTQYF. Here the CDR3 DNA reads TGTGCCAGCAGCTCTATTTCTAGCGGGCCCTCAGATACGCAGTATTTT. The chain combines TRBV7-2 with TRBJ2-3, with TRBD2 matching over 8 bases. The CDR3 has 16 residues. The V and J ends lost 4 bases and 4 bases, in that order; junction bases with no gene match: 10. The germline V gene encodes CDR1 SGHTA and CDR2 FQGNSA.

About this clone: Relative to the germline gene, one junction end is altered; a read error may explain this. V gene TRBV2 combines with J gene TRBJ2-3; 7 bases line up with TRBD2. The CDR3 spans 14 residues. Germline assignment: CDR1 SNHLY and CDR2 FYNNEI. In DNA, the CDR3 is TGTGTCAGCAGTGAACCGGGGGGAGGGGATACGCAGTATTTT. Its translation: CVSSEPGGGDTQYF.

The CDR3 region is CASSESGYGYTF. CDR3 in DNA: TGTGCCAGCAGTGAGTCAGGCTATGGCTACACCTTC. This rearrangement joins TRBV6-4 to TRBJ1-2, with D uncertain. CDR3 length: 12 amino acids. The germline V gene has CDR1 MRHNA and CDR2 SNTAGT. Between the trimmed V and J ends, which lost 3 bases and 4 bases, there was a span of 6 bases.

The chain joins TRBV19 to TRBJ1-2, with TRBD1 as a possible D gene (5 bases). Trimming left V 4 bases short and J 0 bases short, with 15 bases between. The CDR3 contains 16 residues. CDR1 and CDR2 (germline): LNHDA, SQIVND (reference sequence). The CDR3 nucleotides are TGTGCCAGTAGTACCAACCTAGGGGCAGCTAACTATGGCTACACCTTC. Protein sequence: CASSTNLGAANYGYTF. Using reference TRBV19 and TRBJ1-2 for the parts outside the CDR3, the full variable domain is DGGITQSPKYLFRKEGQNVTLSCEQNLNHDAMYWYRQDPGQGLRLIYYSQIVNDFQKGDIAEGYSVSREKKESFPLTVTSAQKNPTAFYLCASSTNLGAANYGYTFGSGTRLTVV.

The chain has TRBV19 and TRBJ2-7; D may be TRBD1 (6 bases). Germline V gene sequence: CDR1 LNHDA, CDR2 SQIVND (reference sequence). The CDR3 totals 13 residues. The V end lost 5 bases, the J end lost 7 bases, and 15 bases lay between the germline ends. The CDR3 nucleotides are TGTGCCAGTAGTCAGGGTCCCGGGACAGAGCAGTACTTC. Protein sequence: CASSQGPGTEQYF.

In this sample, this clone is medium-sized. The rearrangement joins TRBV27 to TRBJ1-2; 7 positions match TRBD1. V trimming: 5 bases; J trimming: 4 bases; junction bases outside the gene matches: 7. CDR3 length equals 14 residues. CDR1 is MNHEY, CDR2 SMNVEV, per germline (reference sequence). As DNA, the CDR3 is TGTGCCAGCAGTCTACAGGGGAACCCCTATGGCTACACCTTC. This sequence encodes CASSLQGNPYGYTF.

The chain links TRBV5-1 to TRBJ1-4, with D hard to call. The CDR3 loop spans 16 amino acids. V gave up 4 bases and J gave up 0 bases, with 13 bases separating them. Germline V gene sequence: CDR1 SGHRS, CDR2 YFSETQ. The CDR3 loop is CASSKNTATTNEKLFF. CDR3 coding DNA: TGCGCCAGCAGCAAAAATACCGCGACAACTAATGAAAAACTGTTTTTT.

The rearrangement links TRBV4-3 to TRBJ2-7; perhaps TRBD2 as D (5 bases). The CDR3 loop spans 15 amino acids. V lost 1 base, J lost 4 bases, and 14 bases lay in between. Germline V gene data show CDR1 as LGHNA and CDR2 as YSLEER. The DNA for the CDR3 is TGCGCCAGCAGCCAAGGCCTGGGGAGTGGGTACGAGCAGTACTTC. Protein product: CASSQGLGSGYEQYF.

This chain uses TRBV5-4 with TRBJ2-2; D perhaps matches TRBD1 (6 bases). Germline CDR1 is SGHNT and CDR2 is YYREEE (reference sequence). V lost 2 bases to trimming and J lost 6 bases, with 14 bases between them. The CDR3 spans 15 residues. This CDR3 is CASSLSQGTPGELFF. In DNA, the CDR3 is TGTGCCAGCAGCTTAAGCCAGGGGACCCCCGGGGAGCTGTTTTTT. The full variable domain, rest sourced from reference TRBV5-4 and TRBJ2-2, is ETGVTQSPTHLIKTRGQQVTLRCSSQSGHNTVSWYQQALGQGPQFIFQYYREEENGRGNFPPRFSGLQFPNYSSELNVNALELDDSALYLCASSLSQGTPGELFFGEGSRLTVL.

This rearrangement joins TRBV6-1 to TRBJ2-7; 7 positions match TRBD2. Germline loops: CDR1 MNHNS, CDR2 SASEGT. The V segment lost 4 bases and the J segment 4 bases; nucleotides outside the gene matches: 10. The CDR3 length is 15 residues. CDR3 bases: TGTGCCAGCAGTGCCGGACTAGTTGGGGTTTACGAGCAGTACTTC. Translating gives CASSAGLVGVYEQYF.

The rearrangement joins TRBV7-8 to TRBJ2-5; 13 nucleotides align to TRBD2. Germline CDR1 is SGHVS and CDR2 is FQNEAQ. V lost 2 bases to trimming and J lost 5 bases; unmatched junction nucleotides: 5. CDR3 length: 16 amino acids. The CDR3 DNA reads as TGTGCCAGCAGCTTAACTAGCGGGGGGGCCCTGGAGACCCAGTACTTC. This encodes CASSLTSGGALETQYF.

This clone has only one observation. V usage is TRBV19 and J usage is TRBJ1-5, with 8 bases aligning to TRBD1. V gave up 5 bases and J gave up 2 bases; unmatched junction bases: 8. Germline V gene sequence: CDR1 LNHDA, CDR2 SQIVND (reference sequence). The CDR3 is 16 amino acids. CDR3 loop: CASSVAGGMGNQPQHF. CDR3 coding DNA: TGTGCCAGTAGTGTCGCAGGGGGCATGGGCAATCAGCCCCAGCATTTT.

This chain connects TRBV7-8 to TRBJ2-4; a possible D gene is TRBD2 (6 bases). The CDR3 spans 15 residues. Germline CDR1 and CDR2: SGHVS and FQNEAQ. Trimming pared 4 bases from V and 0 bases from J, leaving 10 bases between. The CDR3 DNA sequence: TGTGCCAGCAGCTCCCCGGGGGTAGCCAAAAACATTCAGTACTTC. Translated, it gives CASSSPGVAKNIQYF. Complete variable domain (other parts from reference TRBV7-8 and TRBJ2-4): GAGVSQSPRYKVAKRGQDVALRCDPISGHVSLFWYQQALGQGPEFLTYFQNEAQLDKSGLPSDRFFAERPEGSVSTLKIQRTQQEDSAVYLCASSSPGVAKNIQYFGAGTRLSVL.

The CDR3 here is CASKRLAGGGEQETQYF. DNA of the CDR3: TGTGCCAGCAAAAGACTAGCGGGAGGAGGAGAACAAGAGACCCAGTACTTC. V usage is TRBV2 and J usage is TRBJ2-5, with 13 bases identical to TRBD2. Looked up from germline, CDR1 is SNHLY and CDR2 is FYNNEI. This CDR3 is 17 amino acids long. V shed 7 bases, J shed 2 bases, and the junction held 10 bases outside the gene matches.

The genes are TRBV7-8 and TRBJ2-1, with D perhaps TRBD1 (5 bases). Germline CDR1 and CDR2: SGHVS and FQNEAQ. The CDR3 sequence is 15 residues long. V lost 2 bases to trimming and J lost 4 bases, with 12 bases between them. The CDR3 is CASSLLAGPYNEQFF. The CDR3 DNA follows: TGTGCCAGCAGCTTATTGGCAGGGCCGTACAATGAGCAGTTCTTC. Full variable domain (missing parts from reference TRBV7-8 and TRBJ2-1): GAGVSQSPRYKVAKRGQDVALRCDPISGHVSLFWYQQALGQGPEFLTYFQNEAQLDKSGLPSDRFFAERPEGSVSTLKIQRTQQEDSAVYLCASSLLAGPYNEQFFGPGTRLTVL.

The chain carries TRBV9 and TRBJ1-6; weak D call: TRBD1 (5 bases). The V and J ends lost 3 bases and 7 bases respectively, with 8 bases between them. The CDR3 length is 13 residues. In germline, CDR1 is SGDLS, CDR2 YYNGEE. The CDR3 sequence is CASSGGENSPLHF. Written as DNA, the CDR3 is TGTGCCAGCAGCGGGGGGGAAAATTCACCCCTCCACTTT.

This chain links TRBV7-8 with TRBJ1-5; 10 bases agree with TRBD1. Germline V gives CDR1 SGHVS, CDR2 FQNEAQ. The CDR3 contains 15 residues. V shed 5 bases and J 5 bases; nucleotides not matched to a gene: 6. The CDR3 region is CASSPGTGADQPQHF. The CDR3 bases are TGTGCCAGCAGCCCCGGGACAGGGGCCGATCAGCCCCAGCATTTT.

The DNA for the CDR3 is TGCAGCGTAATAGCGGCGGGAGGGGAGACCCAGTACTTC. As protein: CSVIAAGGETQYF. This rearrangement joins TRBV29-1 to TRBJ2-5; 9 nucleotides align to TRBD2. J was trimmed by 5 bases and V by 6 bases; bases with no gene match: 7. This CDR3 region has 13 residues. Germline values: CDR1 SQVTM, CDR2 ANQGSEA.

The rearrangement links TRBV4-1 to TRBJ2-1; the match to TRBD1 covers 8 bases. Trimming removed 3 bases from V and 13 bases from J; junction bases left unmatched: 5. Germline assignment: CDR1 MGHRA and CDR2 YSYEKL. The length of the CDR3 is 12 residues. The CDR3 spells CASSQADRVQFF. The CDR3 DNA is TGCGCCAGCAGCCAGGCGGACAGGGTACAGTTCTTC.

V is TRBV5-6 and J is TRBJ2-2; 8 bases line up with TRBD2. The length of the CDR3 is 15 residues. Germline CDR1 and CDR2: SGHDT and YYEEEE. J was trimmed by 7 bases and V by 0 bases; bases with no gene match: 5. The CDR3 DNA is TGTGCCAGCAGCTTGGGGGGGACTAGTAACGGGGAGCTGTTTTTT. This sequence encodes CASSLGGTSNGELFF.

There are a few counts of this clone. CDR3 region: CASSTTPMNTEAFF. CDR3 nucleotides: TGTGCCAGCAGTACTACACCAATGAACACTGAAGCTTTCTTT. The chain has TRBV6-6 and TRBJ1-1, with unresolved D. V gave up 5 bases and J gave up 0 bases, with 10 bases separating them. Germline CDR1 reads MNHNY; CDR2 reads SVGAGI (reference sequence). This CDR3 contains 14 residues.

A single count supports this clone. This chain joins TRBV29-1 and TRBJ2-1, with a tentative D call TRBD2 (5 bases). Looked up from germline, CDR1 is SQVTM and CDR2 is ANQGSEA. V was clipped by 4 bases and J by 7 bases, with 17 bases between them. CDR3 size: 14 residues. The CDR3 coding sequence is TGCAGCGTTGGAGTGGGCGGGTTTGGTAATGAGCAGTTCTTC. Translation: CSVGVGGFGNEQFF.

The genes are TRBV5-1 and TRBJ2-2; possible D gene TRBD1, 5 bases. The CDR3 runs 16 residues. V was cut by 3 bases and J by 4 bases, with 16 bases left in between. Germline loops: CDR1 SGHRS, CDR2 YFSETQ. The DNA for the CDR3 is TGCGCCAGCAGCTGGGGCGGCAGAGCCGTCACCGGGGAGCTGTTTTTT. Protein sequence: CASSWGGRAVTGELFF.

CDR3 coding DNA: TGTGCCAGCAGCTCCCGGGTGCTTTACAATGAGCAGTTCTTC. This codes for CASSSRVLYNEQFF. The chain links TRBV7-9 to TRBJ2-1; D remains ambiguous. This CDR3 is built from 14 residues. V gave up 4 bases and J gave up 4 bases, with 11 bases separating them. Per the germline V gene, CDR1 is SEHNR and CDR2 is FQNEAQ (reference sequence).

The CDR3 sequence is CASSLSQGLAKNIQYF. CDR3 bases: TGTGCCAGCAGTTTATCGCAGGGCCTAGCCAAAAACATTCAGTACTTC. This rearrangement joins TRBV27 to TRBJ2-4, with D tentatively TRBD1 (5 bases). Germline V gene data show CDR1 as MNHEY and CDR2 as SMNVEV (reference sequence). With 0 bases removed from V and 0 bases from J, the gap between germline ends came to 9 bases. This CDR3 spans 16 amino acids.

This chain uses TRBV30 with TRBJ1-2, with no clear D. The CDR3 is 17 amino acids. CDR1 GTSNPN and CDR2 SVGIG come from the germline V gene (reference sequence). V shed 1 base and J shed 7 bases, with 25 bases lying between them. CDR3 bases: TGTGCCTGGAGTGCCCGGATCACCGGAGTCCTTGGGTCTGGCTACACCTTC. The encoded protein is CAWSARITGVLGSGYTF. Looking up the rest from reference TRBV30 and TRBJ1-2 gives the full variable domain: SQTIHQWPATLVQPVGSPLSLECTVEGTSNPNLYWYRQAAGRGLQLLFYSVGIGQISSEVPQNLSASRPQDRQFILSSKKLLLSDSGFYLCAWSARITGVLGSGYTFGSGTRLTVV.

This clone was seen more than once but under ten times. The chain is built from TRBV7-2 and TRBJ2-2, with 9 bases matching TRBD1. The J segment lost 3 bases and the V segment lost 8 bases, leaving 7 bases of the junction unmatched. The CDR3 consists of 15 residues. Germline CDR1 SGHTA, CDR2 FQGNSA. The CDR3 region has the DNA TGTGCCAGCCAAAGGGACAGGGTGGACACCGGGGAGCTGTTTTTT. This translates into CASQRDRVDTGELFF.

The CDR3, as DNA: TGTGCCAGCAGCTTAGGACAGGGACCAACCTACGAGCAGTACTTC. As protein: CASSLGQGPTYEQYF. The J gene is TRBJ2-7, the V gene TRBV7-3, with 8 bases matching TRBD1. With V trimmed by 2 bases and J by 2 bases, 5 bases remained unmatched. In germline, CDR1 is SGHTA, CDR2 FQGTGA. CDR3 length equals 15 residues.

V and J are TRBV18 and TRBJ1-4; no firm D call. In germline, CDR1 is KGHSH, CDR2 LQKENI. Trimming took 3 bases from V and 7 from J, leaving 15 bases between them. This CDR3 has 15 amino acids. CDR3 protein: CASSPVAGSLEKLFF. The CDR3 nucleotides read TGTGCCAGCTCACCCGTCGCGGGGTCCCTTGAAAAACTGTTTTTT.